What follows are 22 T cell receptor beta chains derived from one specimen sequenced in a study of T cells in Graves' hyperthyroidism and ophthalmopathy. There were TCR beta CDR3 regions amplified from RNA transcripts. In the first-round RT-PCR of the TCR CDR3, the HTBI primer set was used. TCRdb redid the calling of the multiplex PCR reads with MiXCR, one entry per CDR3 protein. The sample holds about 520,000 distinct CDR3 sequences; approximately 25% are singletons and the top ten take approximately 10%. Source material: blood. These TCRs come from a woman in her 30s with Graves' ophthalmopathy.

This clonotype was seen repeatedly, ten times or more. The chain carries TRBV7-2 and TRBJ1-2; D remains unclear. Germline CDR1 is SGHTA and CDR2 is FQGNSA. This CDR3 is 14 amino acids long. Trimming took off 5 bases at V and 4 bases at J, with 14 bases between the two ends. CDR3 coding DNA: TGTGCCAGCAGCACCGAACCGGAGCCCTATGGCTACACCTTC. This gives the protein CASSTEPEPYGYTF. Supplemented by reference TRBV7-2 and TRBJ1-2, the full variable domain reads GAGVSQSPSNKVTEKGKDVELRCDPISGHTALYWYRQSLGQGLEFLIYFQGNSAPDKSGLPSDRFSAERTGGSVSTLTIQRTQQEDSAVYLCASSTEPEPYGYTFGSGTRLTVV.

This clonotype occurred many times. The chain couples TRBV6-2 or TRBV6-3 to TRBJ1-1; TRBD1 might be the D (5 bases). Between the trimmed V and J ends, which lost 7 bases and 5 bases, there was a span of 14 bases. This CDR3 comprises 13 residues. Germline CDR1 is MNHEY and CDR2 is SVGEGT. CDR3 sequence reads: CASIQGGRTEAFF. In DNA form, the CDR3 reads TGTGCCAGCATTCAGGGCGGACGGACTGAAGCTTTCTTT.

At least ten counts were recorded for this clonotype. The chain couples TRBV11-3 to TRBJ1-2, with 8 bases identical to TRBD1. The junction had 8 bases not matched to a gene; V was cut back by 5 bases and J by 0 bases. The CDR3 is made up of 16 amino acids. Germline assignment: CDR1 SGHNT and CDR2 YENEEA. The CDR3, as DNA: TGTGCCAGCAGCCCGGGACAGGCGCCAACTAACTATGGCTACACCTTC. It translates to CASSPGQAPTNYGYTF.

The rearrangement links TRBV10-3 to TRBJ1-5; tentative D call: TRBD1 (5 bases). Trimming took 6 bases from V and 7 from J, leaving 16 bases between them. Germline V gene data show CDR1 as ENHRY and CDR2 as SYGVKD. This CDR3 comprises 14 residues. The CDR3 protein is CAISASRGDQPQHF. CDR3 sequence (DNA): TGTGCCATCAGCGCCTCCCGCGGGGACCAGCCCCAGCATTTT.

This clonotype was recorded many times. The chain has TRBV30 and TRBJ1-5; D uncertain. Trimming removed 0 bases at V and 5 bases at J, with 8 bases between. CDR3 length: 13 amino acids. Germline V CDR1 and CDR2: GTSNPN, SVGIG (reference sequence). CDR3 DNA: TGTGCCTGGAGTGTCTTATCCGATCAGCCCCAGCATTTT. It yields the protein CAWSVLSDQPQHF.

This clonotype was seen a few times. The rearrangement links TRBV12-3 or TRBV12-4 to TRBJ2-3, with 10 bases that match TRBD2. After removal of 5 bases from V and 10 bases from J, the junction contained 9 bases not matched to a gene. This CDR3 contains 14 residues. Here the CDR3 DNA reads TGTGCCAGCAGTCAAAGCGGGGGGGCCCTTTCGCAGTATTTT. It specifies CASSQSGGALSQYF.

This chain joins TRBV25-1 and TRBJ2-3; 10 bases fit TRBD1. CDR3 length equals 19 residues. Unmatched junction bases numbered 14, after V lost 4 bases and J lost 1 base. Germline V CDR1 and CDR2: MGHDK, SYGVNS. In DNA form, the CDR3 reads TGTGCCAGCAGTGCTTCGACAGGGGGCTTTTTATCGGGCACAGATACGCAGTATTTT. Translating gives CASSASTGGFLSGTDTQYF.

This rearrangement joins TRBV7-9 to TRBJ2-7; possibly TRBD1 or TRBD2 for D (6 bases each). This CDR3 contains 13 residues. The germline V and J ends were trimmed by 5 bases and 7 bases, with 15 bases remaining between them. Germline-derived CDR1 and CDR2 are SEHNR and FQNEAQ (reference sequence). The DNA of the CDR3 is TGTGCCAGCAGCCTCCAAGGGGGGCAAGAGCAGTACTTC. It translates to CASSLQGGQEQYF.

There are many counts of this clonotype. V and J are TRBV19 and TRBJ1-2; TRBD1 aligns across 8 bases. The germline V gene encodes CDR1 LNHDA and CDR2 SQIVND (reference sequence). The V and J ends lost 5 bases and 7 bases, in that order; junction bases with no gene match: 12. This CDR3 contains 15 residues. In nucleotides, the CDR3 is TGTGCCAGTAGTCTTCCCGGGCCCAGGGGGCTTGGCTACACCTTC. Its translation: CASSLPGPRGLGYTF.

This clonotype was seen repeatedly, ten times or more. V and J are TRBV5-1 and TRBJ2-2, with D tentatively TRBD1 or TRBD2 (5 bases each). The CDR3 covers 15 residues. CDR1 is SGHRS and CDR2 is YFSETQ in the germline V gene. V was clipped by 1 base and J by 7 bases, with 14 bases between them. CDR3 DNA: TGCGCCAGCAGCTTGTTTACGGGGCTAGGCGGGGAGCTGTTTTTT. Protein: CASSLFTGLGGELFF.

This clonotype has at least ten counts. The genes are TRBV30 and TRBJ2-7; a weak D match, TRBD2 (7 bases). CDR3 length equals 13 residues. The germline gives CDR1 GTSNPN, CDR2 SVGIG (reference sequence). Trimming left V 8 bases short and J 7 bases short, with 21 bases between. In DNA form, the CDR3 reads TGTGCCCAAGCGAGGGGGGGGGCGCGTGAGCAGTACTTC. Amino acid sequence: CAQARGGAREQYF.

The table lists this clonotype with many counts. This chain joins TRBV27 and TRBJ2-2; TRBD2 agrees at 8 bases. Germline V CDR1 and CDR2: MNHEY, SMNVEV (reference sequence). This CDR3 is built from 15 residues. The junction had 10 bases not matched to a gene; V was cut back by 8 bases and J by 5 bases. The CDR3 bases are TGTGCCAGCGGCCCGGTGATAGCGGGGACCGGGGAGCTGTTTTTT. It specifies CASGPVIAGTGELFF.

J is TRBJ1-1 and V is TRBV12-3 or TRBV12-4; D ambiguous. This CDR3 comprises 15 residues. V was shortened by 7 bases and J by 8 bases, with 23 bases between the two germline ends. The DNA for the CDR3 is TGTGCCAGCACCTCTGGGTCGCAACGGGTATACGAAGCTTTCTTT. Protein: CASTSGSQRVYEAFF.

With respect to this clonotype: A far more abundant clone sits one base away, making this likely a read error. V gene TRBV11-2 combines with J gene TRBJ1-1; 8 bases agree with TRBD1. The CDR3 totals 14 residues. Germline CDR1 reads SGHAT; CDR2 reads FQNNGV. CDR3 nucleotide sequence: TGTGCCAGCAGCACCCGACAGGGGAACACTGAAGCTTGCTTT. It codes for CASSTRQGNTEACF.

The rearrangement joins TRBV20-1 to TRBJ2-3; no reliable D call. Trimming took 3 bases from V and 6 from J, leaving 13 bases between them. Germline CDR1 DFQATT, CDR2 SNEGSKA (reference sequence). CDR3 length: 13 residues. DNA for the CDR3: TGCAGTGCTAGTCGAGTTGTAGGGGATACGCAGTATTTT. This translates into CSASRVVGDTQYF.

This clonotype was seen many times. CDR3 sequence: CASTLNSGGKTGELFF. The CDR3 region has the DNA TGTGCCAGCACCCTTAATTCCGGGGGGAAGACCGGGGAGCTGTTTTTT. The chain combines TRBV12-3 or TRBV12-4 with TRBJ2-2; 7 bases fit TRBD2. The CDR3 has 16 residues. Losses at the gene ends were 7 bases for V and 5 bases for J; bases not matched to a gene: 13.

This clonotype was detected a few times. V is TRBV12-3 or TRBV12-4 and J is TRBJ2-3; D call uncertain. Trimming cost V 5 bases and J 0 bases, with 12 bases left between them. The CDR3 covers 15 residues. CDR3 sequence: CASSPLTGSTDTQYF. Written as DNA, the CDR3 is TGTGCCAGCAGTCCATTGACGGGTAGCACAGATACGCAGTATTTT.

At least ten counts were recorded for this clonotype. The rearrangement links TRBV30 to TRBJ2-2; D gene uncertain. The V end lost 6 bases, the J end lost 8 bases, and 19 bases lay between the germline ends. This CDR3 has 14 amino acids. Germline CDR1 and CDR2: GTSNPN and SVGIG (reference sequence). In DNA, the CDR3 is TGTGCCTGCCACGTAGGGCCCCGTGCGGGGGAGCTGTTTTTT. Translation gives CACHVGPRAGELFF.

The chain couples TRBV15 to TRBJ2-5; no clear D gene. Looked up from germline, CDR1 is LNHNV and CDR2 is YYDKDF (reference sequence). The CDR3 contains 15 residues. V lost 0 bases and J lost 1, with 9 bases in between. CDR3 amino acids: CATSRDPGSQETQYF. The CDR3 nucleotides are TGTGCCACCAGCAGAGATCCTGGCAGCCAAGAGACCCAGTACTTC.

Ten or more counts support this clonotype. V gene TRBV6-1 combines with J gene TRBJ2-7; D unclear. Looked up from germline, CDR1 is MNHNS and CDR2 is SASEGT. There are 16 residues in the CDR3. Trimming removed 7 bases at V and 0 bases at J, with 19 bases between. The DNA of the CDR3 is TGTGCCAGCATGATGGGGTACCTTCGAGGCTCCTACGAGCAGTACTTC. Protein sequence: CASMMGYLRGSYEQYF.

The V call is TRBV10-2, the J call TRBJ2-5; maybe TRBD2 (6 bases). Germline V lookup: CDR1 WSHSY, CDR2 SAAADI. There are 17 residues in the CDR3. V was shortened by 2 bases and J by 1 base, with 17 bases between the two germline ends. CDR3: CASSERGGGTLQETQYF. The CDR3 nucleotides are TGCGCCAGCAGTGAGAGGGGTGGCGGGACCCTCCAAGAGACCCAGTACTTC.

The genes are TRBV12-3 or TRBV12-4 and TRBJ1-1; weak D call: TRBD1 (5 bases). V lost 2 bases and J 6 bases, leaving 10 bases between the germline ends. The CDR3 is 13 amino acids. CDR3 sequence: CASSLRRGAEAFF. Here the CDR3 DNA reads TGTGCCAGCAGTTTACGCCGGGGCGCTGAAGCTTTCTTT.